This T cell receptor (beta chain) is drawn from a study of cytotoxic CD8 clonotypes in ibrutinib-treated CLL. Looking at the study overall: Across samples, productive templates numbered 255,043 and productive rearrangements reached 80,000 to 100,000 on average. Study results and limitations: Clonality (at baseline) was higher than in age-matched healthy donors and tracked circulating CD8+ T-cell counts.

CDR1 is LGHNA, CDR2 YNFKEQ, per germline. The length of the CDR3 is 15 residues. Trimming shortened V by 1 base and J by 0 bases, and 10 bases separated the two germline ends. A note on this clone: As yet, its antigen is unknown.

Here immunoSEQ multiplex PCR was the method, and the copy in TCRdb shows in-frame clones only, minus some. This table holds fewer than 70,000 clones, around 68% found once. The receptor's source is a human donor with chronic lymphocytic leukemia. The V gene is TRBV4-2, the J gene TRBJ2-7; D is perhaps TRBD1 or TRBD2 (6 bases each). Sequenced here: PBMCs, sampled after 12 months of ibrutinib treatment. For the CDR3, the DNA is TGTGCCAGCAGCCAAGGTGGGGGGCCCTCCTACGAGCAGTACTTC. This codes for CASSQGGGPSYEQYF.